This T cell receptor (beta chain) was found in a study of T cell responses to AZD1222 COVID-19 vaccine. Whole-study results and caveats: An increase in Spike-specific TCR breadth and depth was observed after two AZD1222 doses. Clonal diversity was possibly underestimated; the donors were predominantly white British and more often female. There were repertoire samples only from the period after the peak T cell response.

The CDR3 sequence is 19 residues long. CDR1 is SGHVS, CDR2 FQNEAQ, per germline. After removal of 1 base from V and 0 bases from J, the junction contained 11 bases not matched to a gene. In this sample, this clone turned up once. The antigen is unknown. Profiling relied on immunoSEQ multiplex PCR, and the TCRdb table lists in-frame clones only, not all of them. The sample lists 100,000 to 120,000 clones, roughly 92% occurring once. The specimen was peripheral blood, collected 28 days after the second AZD1222 dose. This chain links TRBV7-8 with TRBJ2-1; 8 bases are a match to TRBD2. The source of this sequence is an adult who received the AZD1222 COVID-19 vaccine. CDR3 in DNA: TGTGCCAGCAGCTTAGGAGTAGCGGGGCCTCTAAGCTCCTACAATGAGCAGTTCTTC. Its protein product is CASSLGVAGPLSSYNEQFF.